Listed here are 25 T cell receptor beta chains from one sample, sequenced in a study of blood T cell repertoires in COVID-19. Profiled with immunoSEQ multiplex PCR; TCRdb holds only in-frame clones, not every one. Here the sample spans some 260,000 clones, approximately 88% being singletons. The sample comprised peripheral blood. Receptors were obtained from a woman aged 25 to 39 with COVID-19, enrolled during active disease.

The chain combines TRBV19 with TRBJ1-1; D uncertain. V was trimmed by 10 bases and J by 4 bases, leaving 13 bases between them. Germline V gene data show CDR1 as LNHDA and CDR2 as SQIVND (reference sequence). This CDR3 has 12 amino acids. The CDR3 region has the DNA TGTGCCACCAACTCTCTTGCCACTGAAGCTTTCTTT. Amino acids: CATNSLATEAFF.

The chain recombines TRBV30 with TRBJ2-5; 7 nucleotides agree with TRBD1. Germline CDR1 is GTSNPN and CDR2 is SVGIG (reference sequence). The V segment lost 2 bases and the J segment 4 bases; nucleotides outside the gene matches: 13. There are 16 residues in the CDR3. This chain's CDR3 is CAWSPITITGAETQYF. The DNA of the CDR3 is TGTGCCTGGAGTCCCATAACCATAACAGGGGCAGAGACCCAGTACTTC.

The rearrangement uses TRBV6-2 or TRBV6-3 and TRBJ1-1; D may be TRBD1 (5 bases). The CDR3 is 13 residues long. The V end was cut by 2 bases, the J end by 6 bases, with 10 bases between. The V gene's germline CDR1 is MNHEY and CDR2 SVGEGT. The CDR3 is CASSYQGGAEAFF. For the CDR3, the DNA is TGTGCCAGCAGTTACCAGGGTGGGGCTGAAGCTTTCTTT.

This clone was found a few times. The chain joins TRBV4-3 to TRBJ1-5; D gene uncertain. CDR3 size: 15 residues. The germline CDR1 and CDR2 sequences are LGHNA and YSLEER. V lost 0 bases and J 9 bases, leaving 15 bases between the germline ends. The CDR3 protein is CASSQDPTPGSPQHF. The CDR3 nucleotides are TGCGCCAGCAGCCAAGACCCCACCCCAGGCTCGCCCCAGCATTTT.

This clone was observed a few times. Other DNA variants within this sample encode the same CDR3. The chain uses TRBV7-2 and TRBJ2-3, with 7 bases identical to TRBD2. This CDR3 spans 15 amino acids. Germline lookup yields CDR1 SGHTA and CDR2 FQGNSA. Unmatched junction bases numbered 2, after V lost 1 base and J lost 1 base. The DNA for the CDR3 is TGTGCCAGCAGCTTAGTGGGAGGGGGCACAGATACGCAGTATTTT. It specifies CASSLVGGGTDTQYF.

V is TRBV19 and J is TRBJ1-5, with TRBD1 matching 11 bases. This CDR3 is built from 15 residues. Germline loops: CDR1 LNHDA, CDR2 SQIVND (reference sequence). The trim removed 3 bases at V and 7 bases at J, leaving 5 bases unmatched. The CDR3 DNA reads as TGTGCCAGTAGTATCGGGACAGGGGGGGACCAGCCCCAGCATTTT. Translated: CASSIGTGGDQPQHF.

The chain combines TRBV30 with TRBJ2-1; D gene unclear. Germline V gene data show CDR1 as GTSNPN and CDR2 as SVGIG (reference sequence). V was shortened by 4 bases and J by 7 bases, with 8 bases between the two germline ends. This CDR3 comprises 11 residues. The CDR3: CAWTLSNEQFF. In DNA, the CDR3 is TGTGCCTGGACCCTTTCTAATGAGCAGTTCTTC.

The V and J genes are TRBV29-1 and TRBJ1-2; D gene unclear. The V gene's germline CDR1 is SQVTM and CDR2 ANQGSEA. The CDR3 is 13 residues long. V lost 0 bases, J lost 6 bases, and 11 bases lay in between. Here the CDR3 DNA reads TGCAGCGTTGAAGAGGTCCGAAACAATGGCTACACCTTC. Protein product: CSVEEVRNNGYTF.

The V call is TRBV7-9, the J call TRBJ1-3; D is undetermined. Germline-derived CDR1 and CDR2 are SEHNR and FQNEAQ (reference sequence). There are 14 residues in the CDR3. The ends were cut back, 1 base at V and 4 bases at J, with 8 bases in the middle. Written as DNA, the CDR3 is TGTGCCAGCAGCTTAGAAAATACAGGAAACACCATATATTTT. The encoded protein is CASSLENTGNTIYF.

The CDR3 bases are TGTGCCCACCGGGTAACCGACGAGCAGTACGTC. The encoded protein is CAHRVTDEQYV. The chain employs TRBV3-1 (or the pseudogene TRBV3-2) and TRBJ2-7; D uncertain. Germline lookup yields CDR1 LGHDT and CDR2 YNNKEL (reference sequence). The CDR3 has 11 amino acids. V was shortened by 11 bases and J by 5 bases, with 13 bases between the two germline ends.

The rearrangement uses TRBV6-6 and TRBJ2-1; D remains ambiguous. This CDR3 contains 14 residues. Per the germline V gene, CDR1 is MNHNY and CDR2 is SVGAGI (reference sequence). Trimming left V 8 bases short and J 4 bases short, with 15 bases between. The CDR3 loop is CASYWSRVYNEQFF. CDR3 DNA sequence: TGTGCCAGCTACTGGTCCCGGGTATACAATGAGCAGTTCTTC.

The CDR3 protein is CASSGQINYGYTF. The CDR3 DNA reads TGTGCCAGCAGTGGACAGATCAACTATGGCTACACCTTC. The chain uses TRBV2 and TRBJ1-2, with D maybe TRBD1 (5 bases). Per germline, CDR1 SNHLY and CDR2 FYNNEI. CDR3 length equals 13 residues. Between the trimmed V and J ends, which lost 4 bases and 2 bases, there was a span of 8 bases.

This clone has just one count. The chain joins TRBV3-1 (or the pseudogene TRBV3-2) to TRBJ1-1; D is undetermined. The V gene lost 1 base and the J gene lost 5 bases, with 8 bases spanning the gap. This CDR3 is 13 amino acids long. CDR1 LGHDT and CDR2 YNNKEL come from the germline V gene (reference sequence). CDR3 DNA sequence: TGTGCCAGCAGCCAAGCCCTGAGGACTGAAGCTTTCTTT. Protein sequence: CASSQALRTEAFF.

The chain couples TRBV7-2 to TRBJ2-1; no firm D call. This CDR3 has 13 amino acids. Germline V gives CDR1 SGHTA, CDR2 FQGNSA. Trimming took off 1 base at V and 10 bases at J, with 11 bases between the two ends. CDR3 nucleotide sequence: TGTGCCAGCAGCTTAGAGCCGCTACGGGAGCAGTTCTTC. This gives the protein CASSLEPLREQFF. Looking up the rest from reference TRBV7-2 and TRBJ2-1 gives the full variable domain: GAGVSQSPSNKVTEKGKDVELRCDPISGHTALYWYRQSLGQGLEFLIYFQGNSAPDKSGLPSDRFSAERTGGSVSTLTIQRTQQEDSAVYLCASSLEPLREQFFGPGTRLTVL.

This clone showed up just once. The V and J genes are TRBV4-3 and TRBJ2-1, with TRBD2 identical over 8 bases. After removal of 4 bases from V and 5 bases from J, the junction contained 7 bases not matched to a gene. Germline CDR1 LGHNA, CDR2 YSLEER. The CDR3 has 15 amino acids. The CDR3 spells CASSPRTSLHNEQFF. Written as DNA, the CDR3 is TGCGCCAGCAGCCCTCGGACTAGCCTCCACAATGAGCAGTTCTTC.

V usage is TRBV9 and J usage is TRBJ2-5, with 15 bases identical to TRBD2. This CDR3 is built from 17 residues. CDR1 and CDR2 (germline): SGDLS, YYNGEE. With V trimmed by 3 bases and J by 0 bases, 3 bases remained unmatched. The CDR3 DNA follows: TGTGCCAGCAGCGAGGGGACTAGCGGGGGGTACCAAGAGACCCAGTACTTC. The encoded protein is CASSEGTSGGYQETQYF.

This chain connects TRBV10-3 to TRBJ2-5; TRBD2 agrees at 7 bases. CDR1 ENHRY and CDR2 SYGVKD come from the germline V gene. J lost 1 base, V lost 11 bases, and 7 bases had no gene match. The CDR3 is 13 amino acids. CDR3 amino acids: CAGRGSPQETQYF. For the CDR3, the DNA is TGTGCCGGGAGGGGCTCCCCCCAAGAGACCCAGTACTTC.

Here the CDR3 DNA reads TGTGCCAGCAGTTACTCCGGGGGGGCCCAAGAGACCCAGTACTTC. This encodes CASSYSGGAQETQYF. The chain carries TRBV6-5 and TRBJ2-5; 8 nucleotides line up with TRBD2. Germline lookup yields CDR1 MNHEY and CDR2 SVGAGI. V lost 0 bases, J lost 1 base, and 1 base stayed unmatched. This CDR3 has 15 residues.

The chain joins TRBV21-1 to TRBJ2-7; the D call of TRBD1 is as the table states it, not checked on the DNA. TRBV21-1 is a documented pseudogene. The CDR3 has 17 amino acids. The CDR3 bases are TGTGCCAGCAGCAAAATCTACAGGGAAGATTATCTCTACGAGCAGTACGTC. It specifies CASSKIYREDYLYEQYV.

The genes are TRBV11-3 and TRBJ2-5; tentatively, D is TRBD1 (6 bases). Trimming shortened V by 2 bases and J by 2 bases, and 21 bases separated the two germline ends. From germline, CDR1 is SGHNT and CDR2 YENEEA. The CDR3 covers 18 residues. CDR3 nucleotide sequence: TGTGCCAGCAGCTTATGGGACACCCCCACCCCGAAGCAAGAGACCCAGTACTTC. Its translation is CASSLWDTPTPKQETQYF.

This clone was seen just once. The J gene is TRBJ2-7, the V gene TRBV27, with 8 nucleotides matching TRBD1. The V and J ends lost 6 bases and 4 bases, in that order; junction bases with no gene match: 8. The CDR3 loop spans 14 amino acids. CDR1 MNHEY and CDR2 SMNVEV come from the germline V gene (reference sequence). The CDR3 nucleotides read TGTGCCAGCAGCTCCGGGACAGGCCCATACGAGCAGTACTTC. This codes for CASSSGTGPYEQYF.

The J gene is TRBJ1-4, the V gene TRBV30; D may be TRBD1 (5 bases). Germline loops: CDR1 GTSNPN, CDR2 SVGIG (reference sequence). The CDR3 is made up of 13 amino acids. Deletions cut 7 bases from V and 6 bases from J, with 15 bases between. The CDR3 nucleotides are TGTGCCTCCGACAGTTCAAACTATGAAAAACTGTTTTTT. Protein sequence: CASDSSNYEKLFF. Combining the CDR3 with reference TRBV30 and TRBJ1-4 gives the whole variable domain SQTIHQWPATLVQPVGSPLSLECTVEGTSNPNLYWYRQAAGRGLQLLFYSVGIGQISSEVPQNLSASRPQDRQFILSSKKLLLSDSGFYLCASDSSNYEKLFFGSGTQLSVL.

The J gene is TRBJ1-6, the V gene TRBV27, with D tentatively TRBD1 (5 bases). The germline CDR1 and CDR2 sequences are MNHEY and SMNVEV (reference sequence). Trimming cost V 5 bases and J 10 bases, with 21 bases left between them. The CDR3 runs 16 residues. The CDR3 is CASSPLLGRVESPLHF. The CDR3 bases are TGTGCCAGCAGTCCCCTTCTGGGCAGGGTTGAATCACCCCTCCACTTT.

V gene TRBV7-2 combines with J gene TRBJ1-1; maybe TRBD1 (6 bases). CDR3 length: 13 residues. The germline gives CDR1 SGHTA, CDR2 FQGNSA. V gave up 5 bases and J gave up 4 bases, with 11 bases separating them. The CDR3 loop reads CASSIEGGTEAFF. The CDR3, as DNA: TGTGCCAGCAGCATCGAAGGGGGCACTGAAGCTTTCTTT.

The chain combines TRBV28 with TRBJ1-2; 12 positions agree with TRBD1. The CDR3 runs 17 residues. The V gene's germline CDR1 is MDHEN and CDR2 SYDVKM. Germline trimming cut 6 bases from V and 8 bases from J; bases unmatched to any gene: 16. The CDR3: CASSPKVVRDRGRGYTF. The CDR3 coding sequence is TGTGCCAGCAGCCCTAAGGTCGTTAGGGACAGGGGGCGAGGCTACACCTTC.